This T cell receptor beta chain is drawn from a study of tumor-infiltrating lymphocytes in primary liver carcinoma. Study as a whole: With diameters of roughly 4 to 10 cm, tumors were stage T1-T3 N0M0.

Both blood RNA, taken from unsorted whole blood, and germline DNA were extracted. Study results and limitations: Lower overlap was observed for tumor-adjacent and tumor-blood pairs relative to tumor region pairs.

The template, approximately 500 ng total RNA, yielded TCR beta cDNA made with a constant-region primer. ARM-PCR was slightly modified, and three nested multiplex PCR rounds with it gave rise to the TCR beta libraries. Forward primers for TRBV1-TRBV30 and a C-beta reverse primer served the first two PCR rounds, at around 9 cycles each. MiXCR, run by TCRdb on the multiplex PCR reads, gives a single entry per CDR3 protein. The repertoire has 300,000 to 400,000 distinct CDR3 sequences, 65% of them found once; the top ten carry 9%. Notes on this clonotype: As yet, its antigen is unknown. This may arise from a read error, as a much more abundant clone is one base away.

Germline-derived CDR1 and CDR2 are MGHRA and YSYEKL. The CDR3 is made up of 14 amino acids. Trimming left V 1 base short and J 4 bases short, with 10 bases between. V is TRBV4-1 and J is TRBJ1-2, with D unresolved. The source of this sequence is a man aged 40-55 years with primary liver carcinoma and hepatitis B virus infection. The sequencing sample was made of peripheral blood. The DNA of the CDR3 is TGCGCCAGCAGCCAAGTGGAGGGTATCTATGGCTACACCTTC. Its translation: CASSQVEGIYGYTF.